A single T cell receptor beta chain is shown here with its context. The data belong to a study of neurological immune-mediated disorders. TCRdb reanalysed the 5' RACE reads using MiXCR and keeps one entry per CDR3 protein. The repertoire consists of some 66,000 distinct CDR3 sequences, with roughly 4.5% occurring once and the leading ten covering under 7.5%. The V gene's germline CDR1 is MNHNS and CDR2 SASEGT. V was clipped by 2 bases and J by 3 bases, with 7 bases between them. The CDR3 loop spans 13 amino acids. The sequencing sample was made of PBMCs. The gene calls are TRBV6-1 and TRBJ1-1; D remains unclear. This clonotype was obtained from a man aged 25 to 40 with multiple sclerosis. The CDR3 bases are TGTGCCAGCAGTGAAATTGGATACACTGAAGCTTTCTTT. Translating it yields CASSEIGYTEAFF.